Below, 20 T cell receptor beta chains from the same sample are listed, as sequenced in a study of blood T cell repertoires in COVID-19. Libraries were prepared by immunoSEQ multiplex PCR; TCRdb keeps only in-frame clonotypes and omits some of them. The data show about 130,000 clones, about four fifths seen once. Sequencing used PBMCs or T cells enriched from blood (not recorded which). These receptors all stem from a man between 50 and 59 years old who had recovered from COVID-19.

The V call is TRBV10-2, the J call TRBJ1-2; tentatively, D is TRBD1 (6 bases). Between the trimmed V and J ends, which lost 4 bases and 8 bases, there was a span of 17 bases. The CDR3 consists of 14 residues. Per the germline V gene, CDR1 is WSHSY and CDR2 is SAAADI. The CDR3: CASSGFTGTGGYTF. CDR3 coding DNA: TGCGCCAGCAGTGGATTTACAGGGACGGGCGGCTACACCTTC.

V gene TRBV7-2 combines with J gene TRBJ2-5; 7 nucleotides agree with TRBD1. Germline CDR1 SGHTA, CDR2 FQGNSA. V was pared by 1 base and J by 2 bases, with 4 bases of the junction left unmatched. CDR3 length: 15 residues. The CDR3 reads CASSLVGGQQETQYF. The DNA for the CDR3 is TGTGCCAGCAGCTTAGTAGGGGGACAGCAAGAGACCCAGTACTTC.

This clone was picked up a small number of times. The gene calls are TRBV5-4 and TRBJ2-7; 8 bases match TRBD2. Germline V gene data show CDR1 as SGHNT and CDR2 as YYREEE (reference sequence). The V segment lost 5 bases and the J segment 4 bases; nucleotides outside the gene matches: 5. The CDR3 is 13 amino acids. The chain's CDR3 is CASSAGGKYEQYF. The CDR3 coding sequence is TGTGCCAGCAGTGCGGGGGGAAAGTACGAGCAGTACTTC.

This chain uses TRBV7-9 with TRBJ1-2; 7 bases are a match to TRBD1. V trimming: 1 base; J trimming: 4 bases; junction bases outside the gene matches: 0. Germline V gene data show CDR1 as SEHNR and CDR2 as FQNEAQ (reference sequence). This CDR3 has 13 residues. The CDR3 region is CASSLEGAYGYTF. In DNA form, the CDR3 reads TGTGCCAGCAGCTTAGAGGGGGCCTATGGCTACACCTTC. Drawing the rest from reference TRBV7-9 and TRBJ1-2, the complete variable domain is DTGVSQNPRHKITKRGQNVTFRCDPISEHNRLYWYRQTLGQGPEFLTYFQNEAQLEKSRLLSDRFSAERPKGSFSTLEIQRTEQGDSAMYLCASSLEGAYGYTFGSGTRLTVV.

The J gene is TRBJ2-1, the V gene TRBV3-1 (or the pseudogene TRBV3-2); the D gene is possibly TRBD2 (6 bases). CDR1 and CDR2 (germline): LGHDT, YNNKEL (reference sequence). Trimming stripped 4 bases from V and 0 bases from J, with 13 bases between. The CDR3 extends over 16 amino acids. The CDR3 coding sequence is TGTGCCAGCAGCCTCGGGGGTTTGAGCTCCTACAATGAGCAGTTCTTC. Translating it yields CASSLGGLSSYNEQFF.

The count of this clone is one. The V gene is TRBV19, the J gene TRBJ2-1; no reliable D call. The CDR3 runs to 11 residues. Germline values: CDR1 LNHDA, CDR2 SQIVND (reference sequence). The V end lost 3 bases, the J end lost 12 bases, and 9 bases lay between the germline ends. CDR3 amino acids: CASSIRDLQFF. The CDR3 bases are TGTGCCAGTAGTATCCGAGACTTGCAGTTCTTC.

The V gene is TRBV7-2, the J gene TRBJ1-2; 9 bases align to TRBD1. The CDR3 runs 15 residues. Germline V gene sequence: CDR1 SGHTA, CDR2 FQGNSA. The V and J ends lost 3 bases and 8 bases, in that order; junction bases with no gene match: 10. The CDR3 DNA reads as TGTGCCAGCAGCTTCGGGAACAGGGGGCCGGGCGGCTACACCTTC. Protein sequence: CASSFGNRGPGGYTF.

This clone has a single count. In DNA, the CDR3 is TGTGCCAGCAGCCAAGATCCGCCAGGGCGAAATAGCAATCAGCCCCAGCATTTT. Its protein is CASSQDPPGRNSNQPQHF. The chain joins TRBV3-1 (or the pseudogene TRBV3-2) to TRBJ1-5, with a weak D call TRBD1 (5 bases). Germline CDR1 LGHDT, CDR2 YNNKEL (reference sequence). V lost 0 bases to trimming and J lost 0 bases, with 15 bases between them. This CDR3 has 18 amino acids.

The V call is TRBV7-8, the J call TRBJ1-2, with TRBD1 matching over 7 bases. V lost 2 bases and J lost 2; bases outside the gene matches: 2. The germline CDR1 and CDR2 sequences are SGHVS and FQNEAQ. CDR3 size: 14 residues. The CDR3 spells CASSLKQGNYGYTF. The CDR3, as DNA: TGTGCCAGCAGCTTAAAACAGGGGAACTATGGCTACACCTTC.

The J gene is TRBJ2-1, the V gene TRBV6-5; D unresolved. The V and J ends lost 8 bases and 1 base respectively, with 6 bases between them. The germline CDR1 and CDR2 sequences are MNHEY and SVGAGI. The CDR3 has 12 amino acids. The CDR3 bases are TGTGCCAGCGGGCGATCCTACAATGAGCAGTTCTTC. This sequence encodes CASGRSYNEQFF.

The V gene is TRBV19, the J gene TRBJ1-5; D might be TRBD1 (6 bases). The CDR3 runs 17 residues. Between the trimmed V and J ends, which lost 3 bases and 4 bases, there was a span of 19 bases. Germline CDR1 LNHDA, CDR2 SQIVND (reference sequence). The DNA for the CDR3 is TGTGCCAGTAGTATGACCCCCCTACGACAGGCGAATCAGCCCCAGCATTTT. Protein sequence: CASSMTPLRQANQPQHF.

The J gene is TRBJ1-2, the V gene TRBV6-5; D is uncertain. Germline V gene data show CDR1 as MNHEY and CDR2 as SVGAGI. Trimming removed 4 bases from V and 3 bases from J, with 18 bases in between. The CDR3 loop spans 16 amino acids. In DNA, the CDR3 is TGTGCCAGCAGTTGGGCCGGGATAGCTAGGGACTATGGCTACACCTTC. Its protein is CASSWAGIARDYGYTF.

CDR3: CASSDPFGGETQYF. The CDR3 DNA reads as TGTGCCAGCAGCGACCCCTTCGGGGGAGAGACCCAGTACTTC. The chain has TRBV9 and TRBJ2-5, with D possibly being TRBD2 (6 bases). The CDR3 extends over 14 amino acids. Trimming removed 3 bases from V and 4 bases from J, with 13 bases in between. Germline loops: CDR1 SGDLS, CDR2 YYNGEE.

The chain uses TRBV10-2 and TRBJ1-5; D gene unclear. The V end was cut by 2 bases, the J end by 7 bases, with 12 bases between. This CDR3 is 14 amino acids long. Per the germline V gene, CDR1 is WSHSY and CDR2 is SAAADI. In nucleotides, the CDR3 is TGCGCCAGCAGTGAGCCCCTCGAAAGCCAGCCCCAGCATTTT. Protein sequence: CASSEPLESQPQHF.

The CDR3 DNA follows: TGTGCCAGCAGCCCCTCACAGGGGCGAGTTAACTATGGCTACACCTTC. Its translation: CASSPSQGRVNYGYTF. The rearrangement joins TRBV9 to TRBJ1-2, with 7 bases aligning to TRBD1. With 4 bases clipped from V and 1 base from J, the junction kept 10 bases outside the gene matches. The CDR3 loop spans 16 amino acids. From germline, CDR1 is SGDLS and CDR2 YYNGEE.

This clone occurred a few times. V gene TRBV6-2 or TRBV6-3 combines with J gene TRBJ1-2, with a weak D call TRBD1 (6 bases). Germline CDR1 reads MNHEY; CDR2 reads SVGEGT. The ends were cut back, 4 bases at V and 6 bases at J, with 12 bases in the middle. CDR3 length: 13 amino acids. The CDR3 loop reads CASSWFGGDGYTF. The CDR3 DNA reads TGTGCCAGCAGTTGGTTTGGGGGCGATGGCTACACCTTC.

The chain is built from TRBV24-1 and TRBJ2-1, with 9 positions matching TRBD1. The CDR3 length is 16 residues. Per germline, CDR1 KGHDR and CDR2 SFDVKD. V was clipped by 3 bases and J by 7 bases; unmatched bases: 9. CDR3 coding DNA: TGTGCCACCAGTGATACAGGGGGCGCGACGGAAAATGAGCAGTTCTTC. Residues: CATSDTGGATENEQFF.

This clone came up a few times. V and J are TRBV5-1 and TRBJ2-3, with 15 positions matching TRBD2. Trimming at V came to 4 bases and at J to 2 bases, leaving 8 bases not matched to a gene. Germline lookup yields CDR1 SGHRS and CDR2 YFSETQ. The CDR3 runs 18 residues. CDR3 DNA sequence: TGCGCCAGCAGCATCGGGACTAGCGGGGGGATACTCACAGATACGCAGTATTTT. This translates into CASSIGTSGGILTDTQYF.

The V call is TRBV5-4, the J call TRBJ2-7, with 16 bases that match TRBD2. With V trimmed by 0 bases and J by 4 bases, 13 bases remained unmatched. The CDR3 runs to 20 residues. Per the germline V gene, CDR1 is SGHNT and CDR2 is YYREEE (reference sequence). CDR3 in amino acids: CASSLGPGTSGGAKYYEQYF. The CDR3 nucleotides are TGTGCCAGCAGCTTGGGGCCCGGGACTAGCGGGGGGGCTAAGTATTACGAGCAGTACTTC.

This chain joins TRBV3-1 (or the pseudogene TRBV3-2) and TRBJ2-1; maybe TRBD2 (7 bases). The CDR3 loop spans 13 amino acids. Trimming took off 3 bases at V and 8 bases at J, with 11 bases between the two ends. The germline gives CDR1 LGHDT, CDR2 YNNKEL (reference sequence). This CDR3 is CASSQRGGDEQFF. CDR3 bases: TGTGCCAGCAGCCAGAGGGGGGGAGATGAGCAGTTCTTC.